The 28 T cell receptor beta chains below all came from one sample that was sequenced in a study of T cells in pancreatic ductal adenocarcinoma. Clones were read by immunoSEQ multiplex PCR, and TCRdb kept only the in-frame ones, dropping some. The sample lists 4,500 to 5,000 clones, around 80% occurring once. The selected patients with pancreatic ductal adenocarcinoma had surgery but no neoadjuvant therapy. Sequenced sample: pancreatic tumor tissue. The receptors shown here come from a human donor with pancreatic ductal adenocarcinoma. The donor label of this sample is uncertain.

V gene TRBV7-8 combines with J gene TRBJ1-6; 7 bases align to TRBD1. Germline loops: CDR1 SGHVS, CDR2 FQNEAQ. J gave up 5 bases and V 0 bases, and 10 bases lay outside the gene matches. The length of the CDR3 is 18 residues. The CDR3 loop is CASSLARKGAPHNSPLHF. The CDR3 DNA reads TGTGCCAGCAGCTTAGCGAGGAAGGGGGCGCCGCATAATTCACCCCTCCACTTT.

This chain links TRBV7-3 with TRBJ1-2; a weak D match, TRBD1 (5 bases). The CDR3 totals 14 residues. Looked up from germline, CDR1 is SGHTA and CDR2 is FQGTGA. V shed 7 bases and J shed 5 bases, with 17 bases lying between them. This chain's CDR3 is CASILLGQEYGYTF. CDR3 sequence (DNA): TGTGCCAGCATTCTCCTGGGGCAAGAATATGGCTACACCTTC.

This chain uses TRBV5-4 with TRBJ1-3; D ambiguous. Trimming removed 5 bases from V and 0 bases from J, with 9 bases in between. Germline loops: CDR1 SGHNT, CDR2 YYREEE (reference sequence). The CDR3 runs 14 residues. As DNA, the CDR3 is TGTGCCAGCAGGTCCCTACTCTCTGGAAACACCATATATTTT. Its translation: CASRSLLSGNTIYF.

The V call is TRBV5-6, the J call TRBJ1-1, with 12 bases lining up with TRBD1. The V segment lost 1 base and the J segment 0 bases; nucleotides outside the gene matches: 7. CDR3 length: 18 amino acids. Germline CDR1 SGHDT, CDR2 YYEEEE. CDR3 in DNA: TGTGCCAGCAGCTTGAGCCGGGACAGGGGGCAGTTGAACACTGAAGCTTTCTTT. Amino acids: CASSLSRDRGQLNTEAFF.

The gene calls are TRBV11-2 and TRBJ2-1; TRBD1 matches 7 bases. The CDR3 spans 16 residues. Germline loops: CDR1 SGHAT, CDR2 FQNNGV. V lost 5 bases, J lost 1 base, and 8 bases stayed unmatched. CDR3 DNA: TGTGCCAGCAGCAGAAACAGGGGTATGTCCTACAATGAGCAGTTCTTC. This encodes CASSRNRGMSYNEQFF.

The rearrangement uses TRBV9 and TRBJ2-7; 10 positions match TRBD1. The germline gives CDR1 SGDLS, CDR2 YYNGEE. The CDR3 has 16 amino acids. The junction had 8 bases not matched to a gene; V was cut back by 0 bases and J by 5 bases. The CDR3 DNA sequence: TGTGCCAGCAGCGTAGCTCGCGGGACAGGGGACGACGAGCAGTACTTC. Translation gives CASSVARGTGDDEQYF.

This clone occurred a few times. Here the CDR3 reads CAWSVPKGQTDTQYF. CDR3 bases: TGTGCCTGGAGTGTACCCAAAGGACAGACAGATACGCAGTATTTT. The J gene is TRBJ2-3, the V gene TRBV30; D might be TRBD1 (6 bases). The CDR3 consists of 15 residues. Germline loops: CDR1 GTSNPN, CDR2 SVGIG (reference sequence). V lost 0 bases, J lost 3 bases, and 13 bases lay in between.

The table lists this clone with a few counts. The chain recombines TRBV5-1 with TRBJ2-2; possible D gene TRBD1, 5 bases. Germline loops: CDR1 SGHRS, CDR2 YFSETQ. V was pared by 1 base and J by 3 bases, with 10 bases between. The CDR3 has 15 amino acids. The CDR3 protein is CASSLSRQYTGELFF. The CDR3 DNA is TGCGCCAGCAGCTTGTCGAGACAGTACACCGGGGAGCTGTTTTTT.

This clone has more than one count but fewer than ten. This rearrangement joins TRBV5-1 to TRBJ2-1; 7 nucleotides line up with TRBD2. CDR3 size: 13 residues. CDR1 is SGHRS, CDR2 YFSETQ, per germline. Germline trimming cut 3 bases from V and 8 bases from J; bases unmatched to any gene: 5. CDR3 loop: CASSSGEGYEQFF. In DNA, the CDR3 is TGCGCCAGCAGCTCCGGGGAGGGCTATGAGCAGTTCTTC.

Here the CDR3 reads CASSPVQGGTGELFF. DNA for the CDR3: TGTGCCAGCTCACCTGTACAGGGTGGCACCGGGGAGCTGTTTTTT. J is TRBJ2-2 and V is TRBV18; D may be TRBD1 (6 bases). Germline-derived CDR1 and CDR2 are KGHSH and LQKENI. This CDR3 contains 15 residues. V lost 3 bases and J 4 bases, leaving 12 bases between the germline ends. Together with reference TRBV18 and TRBJ2-2, the CDR3 gives the full variable domain: NAGVMQNPRHLVRRRGQEARLRCSPMKGHSHVYWYRQLPEEGLKFMVYLQKENIIDESGMPKERFSAEFPKEGPSILRIQQVVRGDSAAYFCASSPVQGGTGELFFGEGSRLTVL.

This clone showed up just once. The rearrangement links TRBV4-2 to TRBJ1-5; 10 bases line up with TRBD1. The V gene's germline CDR1 is LGHNA and CDR2 YNFKEQ. There are 20 residues in the CDR3. The junction had 13 bases not matched to a gene; V was cut back by 0 bases and J by 2 bases. The CDR3 is CASSQEASYGTGARNQPQHF. CDR3 coding DNA: TGTGCCAGCAGCCAAGAAGCATCCTACGGGACAGGGGCCCGCAATCAGCCCCAGCATTTT.

J is TRBJ2-5 and V is TRBV4-2, with D perhaps matching TRBD1 (5 bases). The length of the CDR3 is 15 residues. Germline V gene sequence: CDR1 LGHNA, CDR2 YNFKEQ. The ends were cut back, 0 bases at V and 1 base at J, with 9 bases in the middle. The CDR3, as DNA: TGTGCCAGCAGCCAAGACAGGGTAATCCAAGAGACCCAGTACTTC. Translating it yields CASSQDRVIQETQYF.

The V and J genes are TRBV6-6 and TRBJ2-1, with 7 bases that match TRBD2. The CDR3 has 15 amino acids. Germline V gene lookup returns CDR1 MNHNY and CDR2 SVGAGI (reference sequence). With 2 bases clipped from V and 3 bases from J, the junction kept 4 bases outside the gene matches. For the CDR3, the DNA is TGTGCCAGCAGTTACAGCGGGACTTTCTACAATGAGCAGTTCTTC. Its translation: CASSYSGTFYNEQFF.

V gene TRBV5-1 combines with J gene TRBJ2-7; 8 bases agree with TRBD2. Germline V CDR1 and CDR2: SGHRS, YFSETQ. CDR3 size: 15 residues. V trimming: 0 bases; J trimming: 3 bases; junction bases outside the gene matches: 5. CDR3 sequence: CASSLADGGVYEQYF. The DNA for the CDR3 is TGCGCCAGCAGCTTGGCCGACGGGGGGGTCTACGAGCAGTACTTC.

This clone was observed a single time. The chain links TRBV9 to TRBJ2-2; D remains unclear. V was clipped by 9 bases and J by 0 bases, with 12 bases between them. Germline V gene data show CDR1 as SGDLS and CDR2 as YYNGEE. This CDR3 comprises 14 residues. The CDR3 loop reads CATASGPNTGELFF. CDR3 DNA: TGTGCCACCGCTTCAGGCCCGAACACCGGGGAGCTGTTTTTT.

V usage is TRBV16 and J usage is TRBJ1-1, with D perhaps TRBD1 (5 bases). The CDR3 spans 20 residues. Trimming shortened V by 0 bases and J by 6 bases, and 29 bases separated the two germline ends. The germline V gene encodes CDR1 KGHSY and CDR2 FQNENV. CDR3 coding DNA: TGTGCCAGCAGCCAATCGATCTTGAAGCTTGGCCAGCGCCGGGACGCTGAAGCTTTCTTT. This translates into CASSQSILKLGQRRDAEAFF.

This CDR3 is CASRYLSSYEQYF. DNA of the CDR3: TGTGCCAGCAGATACCTAAGCTCCTACGAGCAGTACTTC. V gene TRBV27 combines with J gene TRBJ2-7; no clear D gene. The germline V gene encodes CDR1 MNHEY and CDR2 SMNVEV (reference sequence). Trimming stripped 6 bases from V and 0 bases from J, with 9 bases between. The CDR3 spans 13 residues.

V is TRBV19 and J is TRBJ1-5; 9 bases match TRBD1. The V and J ends lost 6 bases and 1 base, in that order; junction bases with no gene match: 7. CDR1 and CDR2 from the germline V gene are LNHDA and SQIVND (reference sequence). The CDR3 is made up of 16 amino acids. CDR3 protein: CASSPPGTGSNQPQHF. The CDR3 DNA sequence: TGTGCCAGTAGCCCCCCCGGGACAGGGAGCAATCAGCCCCAGCATTTT.

The chain uses TRBV25-1 and TRBJ1-4; D is unresolved. Trimming removed 1 base from V and 4 bases from J, with 13 bases in between. The germline V gene has CDR1 MGHDK and CDR2 SYGVNS. The CDR3 contains 16 residues. This chain's CDR3 is CASSELMQSHNEKLFF. As DNA, the CDR3 is TGTGCCAGCAGTGAATTAATGCAGAGCCATAATGAAAAACTGTTTTTT.

This sequence joins TRBV7-9 and TRBJ1-2; 7 nucleotides line up with TRBD1. This CDR3 spans 15 amino acids. Trimming removed 4 bases from V and 4 bases from J; junction bases left unmatched: 9. Per germline, CDR1 SEHNR and CDR2 FQNEAQ (reference sequence). The CDR3 DNA sequence: TGTGCCAGCAGCTCCCGGGACAGACGGATCTATGGCTACACCTTC. The encoded protein is CASSSRDRRIYGYTF.

The chain joins TRBV29-1 to TRBJ2-1, with TRBD1 identical over 11 bases. V lost 6 bases to trimming and J lost 7 bases; unmatched junction nucleotides: 8. This CDR3 is built from 14 residues. Germline V gives CDR1 SQVTM, CDR2 ANQGSEA. The CDR3 DNA reads TGCAGCGTCCTGGGACAGGGGGTGACGAATGAGCAGTTCTTC. Its translation is CSVLGQGVTNEQFF.

V and J are TRBV28 and TRBJ1-4; 8 bases fit TRBD1. V dropped 6 bases and J dropped 2; count of bases not matched to a gene: 8. From germline, CDR1 is MDHEN and CDR2 SYDVKM. The CDR3 contains 16 residues. CDR3 coding DNA: TGTGCCAGCAGGGCGGACAGGGTTTCGACTAATGAAAAACTGTTTTTT. This sequence encodes CASRADRVSTNEKLFF.

The V call is TRBV10-2, the J call TRBJ2-2, with 11 bases lining up with TRBD1. The CDR3 is 17 residues long. V lost 2 bases and J lost 4; bases outside the gene matches: 6. Germline CDR1 and CDR2: WSHSY and SAAADI. CDR3 protein: CASSEAGTGGITGELFF. The CDR3, as DNA: TGCGCCAGCAGTGAGGCCGGGACAGGGGGGATCACCGGGGAGCTGTTTTTT.

The V and J genes are TRBV5-4 and TRBJ1-4; D remains unclear. This CDR3 is built from 14 residues. V dropped 4 bases and J dropped 6 bases, with 13 bases sitting between them. CDR1 and CDR2 from the germline V gene are SGHNT and YYREEE (reference sequence). The CDR3: CASSARREDEKLFF. The CDR3 DNA reads as TGTGCCAGCAGCGCGAGGAGGGAGGATGAAAAACTGTTTTTT. Full variable domain (missing parts from reference TRBV5-4 and TRBJ1-4): ETGVTQSPTHLIKTRGQQVTLRCSSQSGHNTVSWYQQALGQGPQFIFQYYREEENGRGNFPPRFSGLQFPNYSSELNVNALELDDSALYLCASSARREDEKLFFGSGTQLSVL.

The chain recombines TRBV14 with TRBJ1-1; 9 positions match TRBD1. CDR1 is SGHDN, CDR2 FVKESK, per germline. Unmatched junction bases numbered 11, after V lost 3 bases and J lost 6 bases. The CDR3 has 16 amino acids. CDR3 in DNA: TGTGCCAGCAGCCACCGGGACAGGGCGGAGGGCGCTGAAGCTTTCTTT. Translating it yields CASSHRDRAEGAEAFF. Full variable domain (outside the CDR3, taken from reference TRBV14 and TRBJ1-1): EAGVTQFPSHSVIEKGQTVTLRCDPISGHDNLYWYRRVMGKEIKFLLHFVKESKQDESGMPNNRFLAERTGGTYSTLKVQPAELEDSGVYFCASSHRDRAEGAEAFFGQGTRLTVV.

The V call is TRBV27, the J call TRBJ2-1, with 12 bases matching TRBD2. The CDR3 covers 20 residues. The germline V gene encodes CDR1 MNHEY and CDR2 SMNVEV (reference sequence). The V segment lost 0 bases and the J segment 1 base; nucleotides outside the gene matches: 10. Here the CDR3 reads CASSLSGTLAGGRSYNEQFF. The CDR3 nucleotides read TGTGCCAGCAGTTTATCTGGGACGCTAGCGGGGGGGAGGTCCTACAATGAGCAGTTCTTC.

The chain recombines TRBV29-1 with TRBJ2-2; 10 bases fit TRBD1. V trimming: 0 bases; J trimming: 6 bases; junction bases outside the gene matches: 4. This CDR3 is built from 15 residues. Germline CDR1 SQVTM, CDR2 ANQGSEA. This CDR3 reads CSVEDRGTGAGELFF. As DNA, the CDR3 is TGCAGCGTTGAAGATCGAGGGACAGGGGCCGGGGAGCTGTTTTTT.

This clone was observed a handful of times. The J gene is TRBJ2-5, the V gene TRBV5-1, with 8 positions matching TRBD1. Germline-derived CDR1 and CDR2 are SGHRS and YFSETQ. This CDR3 contains 15 residues. The V and J ends lost 5 bases and 3 bases, in that order; junction bases with no gene match: 9. The CDR3 is CASRWGQVQEETQYF. CDR3 DNA sequence: TGCGCCAGCAGGTGGGGACAGGTCCAAGAAGAGACCCAGTACTTC.